The 11 T cell receptor beta chains given below trace back to one sample, sequenced in a study of cytomegalovirus exposure and HLA in healthy donors. Libraries were prepared by immunoSEQ multiplex PCR; TCRdb keeps only in-frame clonotypes and omits some of them. In the table there are roughly 76,000 clones, 94% of which are singletons. The source material was PBMCs. These receptors came from a man aged 18 to 30 in good health and CMV-seropositive.

This chain uses TRBV28 with TRBJ1-4, with 9 bases lining up with TRBD1. The CDR3 runs to 15 residues. V lost 3 bases and J lost 9; bases outside the gene matches: 8. The germline gives CDR1 MDHEN, CDR2 SYDVKM. CDR3 residues: CASSFTGQGTKKLFF. CDR3 nucleotide sequence: TGTGCCAGCAGTTTTACAGGACAGGGGACGAAAAAACTGTTTTTT.

CDR3 nucleotides: TGCGCCAGCAGCTGGGGCGGGACAGGAGCCACAGATACGCAGTATTTT. It translates to CASSWGGTGATDTQYF. V usage is TRBV5-1 and J usage is TRBJ2-3; 8 nucleotides match TRBD1. The V segment lost 3 bases and the J segment 2 bases; nucleotides outside the gene matches: 8. This CDR3 spans 16 amino acids. From germline, CDR1 is SGHRS and CDR2 YFSETQ.

The chain uses TRBV30 and TRBJ1-1; D may be TRBD1 (6 bases). Trimming shortened V by 1 base and J by 4 bases, and 10 bases separated the two germline ends. The germline CDR1 and CDR2 sequences are GTSNPN and SVGIG (reference sequence). The CDR3 is 13 residues long. The CDR3 loop reads CAWSGQARTEAFF. CDR3 DNA sequence: TGTGCCTGGAGTGGACAGGCTCGCACTGAAGCTTTCTTT.

This clone was seen repeatedly, ten times or more. V usage is TRBV30 and J usage is TRBJ2-2; 11 bases align to TRBD2. Germline trimming cut 0 bases from V and 3 bases from J; bases unmatched to any gene: 0. Germline CDR1 and CDR2: GTSNPN and SVGIG (reference sequence). The CDR3 is made up of 15 amino acids. CDR3 residues: CAWSVLAGDTGELFF. The CDR3 nucleotides are TGTGCCTGGAGTGTACTAGCGGGAGACACCGGGGAGCTGTTTTTT. The full variable domain, its missing parts supplied by reference TRBV30 and TRBJ2-2, is SQTIHQWPATLVQPVGSPLSLECTVEGTSNPNLYWYRQAAGRGLQLLFYSVGIGQISSEVPQNLSASRPQDRQFILSSKKLLLSDSGFYLCAWSVLAGDTGELFFGEGSRLTVL.

The gene calls are TRBV2 and TRBJ1-2; possibly TRBD1 for D (5 bases). Germline loops: CDR1 SNHLY, CDR2 FYNNEI. With 0 bases removed from V and 4 bases from J, the gap between germline ends came to 9 bases. This CDR3 comprises 14 residues. The CDR3 DNA reads as TGTGCCAGCAGTGAAGCGCAGGGAATCTATGGCTACACCTTC. Translation: CASSEAQGIYGYTF.

The chain carries TRBV2 and TRBJ1-1; a weak D match, TRBD1 (5 bases). Germline loops: CDR1 SNHLY, CDR2 FYNNEI. The CDR3 runs to 14 residues. V was trimmed by 6 bases and J by 7 bases, leaving 18 bases between them. CDR3 sequence (DNA): TGTGCCAGCAGCCGCTGGACAACTGGTAATGAAGCTTTCTTT. Translating gives CASSRWTTGNEAFF.

V is TRBV28 and J is TRBJ1-2, with D perhaps TRBD1 (6 bases). This CDR3 contains 15 residues. The ends were cut back, 5 bases at V and 2 bases at J, with 15 bases in the middle. Per the germline V gene, CDR1 is MDHEN and CDR2 is SYDVKM. This CDR3 reads CASSHLPGGNYGYTF. In DNA, the CDR3 is TGTGCCAGCAGTCACCTGCCTGGGGGCAACTATGGCTACACCTTC.

The chain couples TRBV6-1 to TRBJ1-2; D is undetermined. This CDR3 region has 11 residues. Per germline, CDR1 MNHNS and CDR2 SASEGT. Trimming shortened V by 8 bases and J by 4 bases, and 8 bases separated the two germline ends. CDR3 in amino acids: CASGSGYGYTF. CDR3 nucleotides: TGTGCCAGCGGTTCGGGCTATGGCTACACCTTC.

V is TRBV6-1 and J is TRBJ2-5; weak D call: TRBD2 (6 bases). The CDR3 contains 13 residues. Germline V gene data show CDR1 as MNHNS and CDR2 as SASEGT. The germline V and J ends were trimmed by 10 bases and 3 bases, with 15 bases remaining between them. The CDR3 spells CATSWGVEETQYF. CDR3 in DNA: TGTGCCACCTCTTGGGGGGTCGAAGAGACCCAGTACTTC.

This clone came up a few times. The chain has TRBV6-5 and TRBJ2-5; D gene unclear. The germline V gene encodes CDR1 MNHEY and CDR2 SVGAGI. The CDR3 extends over 15 amino acids. With 2 bases removed from V and 5 bases from J, the gap between germline ends came to 15 bases. CDR3 loop: CASSYQIGQAETQYF. The CDR3 nucleotides read TGTGCCAGCAGTTACCAGATCGGTCAGGCGGAGACCCAGTACTTC.

This rearrangement joins TRBV4-1 to TRBJ2-1; TRBD2 might be the D (6 bases). The germline V and J ends were trimmed by 1 base and 3 bases, with 13 bases remaining between them. This CDR3 is 16 amino acids long. Per the germline V gene, CDR1 is MGHRA and CDR2 is YSYEKL. CDR3: CASSQVQRVSYNEQFF. The CDR3 nucleotides are TGCGCCAGCAGCCAAGTGCAGCGGGTGAGCTACAATGAGCAGTTCTTC.